This TCR beta chain was obtained from a study of blood T cell repertoires in COVID-19. Study context: PBMCs, B-cell-depleted T cells, or T cells were the source of the cDNA or gDNA that made up the material.

Clinical history reported by participants formed the basis on which cohorts were assigned. Clones were read by immunoSEQ multiplex PCR, and TCRdb kept only the in-frame ones, dropping some. The sample has fewer than 400,000 clones, about 90% seen once; the top ten hold around 5%. The receptor was derived from a man aged 30 to 45 who had recovered from COVID-19. Sequences were obtained from PBMCs or T cells enriched from blood (not recorded which).

As DNA, the CDR3 is TGTGCCAGCAGTTTATCGCGGGGTTTCACAGATACGCAGTATTTT. It encodes CASSLSRGFTDTQYF. The J gene is TRBJ2-3, the V gene TRBV27, with D possibly being TRBD2 (6 bases). Per the germline V gene, CDR1 is MNHEY and CDR2 is SMNVEV (reference sequence). Trimming took off 0 bases at V and 2 bases at J, with 9 bases between the two ends. This CDR3 contains 15 residues.